What follows is one T cell receptor beta chain and its context. This sample stems from a study of OX40 agonist ivuxolimab in advanced cancers. If patients had autoimmune disease history or systemic immunosuppression, they were excluded. Blood sampling was done at baseline, cycle 4 day 1, and cycle 7 day 1. The data were produced by immunoSEQ multiplex PCR, yet TCRdb's version contains in-frame clones alone and is incomplete. This table has more than 80,000 clones, approximately 88% appearing once. This TCR came from an adult with an advanced solid tumor such as melanoma, head and neck, liver or kidney cancer. The sample was CD4+ or CD8+ T cells sorted from blood, taken in a trial of the OX40 agonist ivuxolimab.

The CDR3 DNA reads TGTGCCAGCGTAGGGGGTCAAGGGCCTAACTATGGCTACACCTTC. It encodes CASVGGQGPNYGYTF. The chain is built from TRBV2 and TRBJ1-2; the D gene is possibly TRBD1 (6 bases). Germline CDR1 SNHLY, CDR2 FYNNEI. CDR3 length: 15 amino acids. Trimming removed 8 bases at V and 0 bases at J, with 16 bases between.